This T cell receptor beta chain was sequenced in a study of T cell responses to AZD1222 COVID-19 vaccine. Measured with immunoSEQ multiplex PCR; TCRdb has only the in-frame clones, and not every one. This sample has roughly 120,000 clones; about 87% occur once, and the top ten carry 1.6%. The CDR3 sequence is 13 residues long. The ends lost 8 bases at V and 0 bases at J; junction bases unmatched: 2. Germline values: CDR1 MGHRA, CDR2 YSYEKL. Study-wide findings and caveats: Unmutated regions of variants are reportedly targeted by nearly half of spike-specific TCRs. Females outnumbered males among donors, who were mostly white British; clonal diversity was possibly underestimated.

As concerns this clone: Its cognate antigen is unknown.

This sequence was found in an adult in good health. The V and J genes are TRBV4-1 and TRBJ2-3; 7 nucleotides align to TRBD2. The sequenced sample was peripheral blood, obtained on day 0 of AZD1222 vaccination. CDR3 amino acids: CASGLVSTDTQYF. The CDR3 bases are TGCGCCAGCGGACTAGTTAGCACAGATACGCAGTATTTT.